Described below is a single T cell receptor beta chain sequence and its context. Clones were sequenced by immunoSEQ multiplex PCR, and TCRdb holds only the in-frame ones, with some missing. Of about 34,000 clones listed, about 84% are singletons. Trimming pared 8 bases from V and 4 bases from J, leaving 21 bases between. In germline, CDR1 is MNHEY, CDR2 SMNVEV (reference sequence). CDR3 size: 15 residues. These data are taken from a study of blood T cell repertoires in COVID-19. As for the study in general: In each case, the material was cDNA or gDNA derived from T cells, B-cell-depleted T cells, or PBMCs.

A Seattle source enrolled patients during active infection and followed them longitudinally. Sequencing was performed on peripheral blood. This clonotype originated in a man in his sixties or seventies with COVID-19, enrolled during active disease. The genes are TRBV27 and TRBJ2-7; D is perhaps TRBD1 (6 bases). The CDR3 DNA is TGTGCCAGCGCTCGGACAGCCTTCAATCTTTACGAGCAGTACTTC. Its protein product is CASARTAFNLYEQYF.